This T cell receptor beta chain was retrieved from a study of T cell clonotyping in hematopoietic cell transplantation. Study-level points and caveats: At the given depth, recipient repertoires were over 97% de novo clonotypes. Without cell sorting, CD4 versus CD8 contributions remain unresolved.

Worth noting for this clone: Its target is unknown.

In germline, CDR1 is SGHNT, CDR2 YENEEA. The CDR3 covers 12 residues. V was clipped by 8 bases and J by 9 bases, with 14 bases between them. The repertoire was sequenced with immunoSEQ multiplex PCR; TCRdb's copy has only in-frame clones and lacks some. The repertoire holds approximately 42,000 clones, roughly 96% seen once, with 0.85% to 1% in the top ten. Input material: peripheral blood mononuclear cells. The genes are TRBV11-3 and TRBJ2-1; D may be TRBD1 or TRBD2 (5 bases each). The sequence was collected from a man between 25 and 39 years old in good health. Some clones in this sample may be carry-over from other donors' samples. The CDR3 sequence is CASGHGGGEQFF. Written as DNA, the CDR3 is TGTGCCAGCGGACATGGTGGGGGTGAGCAGTTCTTC.